This TCR beta chain stems from a study of PD-L1 blockade in urothelial cancer. Study-wide context: Prior regimens of chemotherapy numbered 0 to 3 per patient. General study points: Survival was better when pretreatment blood TCR clonality fell below the median.

Time point indicated: pretreatment peripheral blood. Details on this clone: Its antigen is as yet unknown.

Data came from immunoSEQ multiplex PCR; TCRdb stores just in-frame clones and leaves some out. This sample yields 72,000 or so clones, of which around 86% are seen a single time; 15% belongs to the top ten. CDR1 and CDR2 from the germline V gene are WSHSY and SAAADI. The V and J ends lost 8 bases and 8 bases respectively, with 13 bases between them. The CDR3 is 13 residues long. The source of this sequence is a man in his sixties with urothelial cancer. The chain recombines TRBV10-2 with TRBJ1-6; D ambiguous. This sample comprised PBMCs, obtained around atezolizumab (anti-PD-L1) treatment. The CDR3 region has the DNA TGCGCCAGCGGCCGGGCCGGGGATTCACCCCTCCACTTT. It codes for CASGRAGDSPLHF.